Below are 20 T cell receptor beta chains sequenced from a single sample in a study of early T cells in non-severe SARS-CoV-2 infection. TCRdb reprocessed the 5' RACE reads with MiXCR, giving one entry per CDR3 protein. This table holds about 35,000 distinct CDR3 sequences, 5.5% found once. The specimen comprised whole blood, sampled at baseline. The receptors were gathered from an adult who was a healthcare worker with PCR-confirmed SARS-CoV-2 infection or an uninfected control (not recorded which).

The V and J genes are TRBV14 and TRBJ2-1, with TRBD2 as a possible D gene (6 bases). V was pared by 6 bases and J by 8 bases, with 17 bases between. CDR1 and CDR2 (germline): SGHDN, FVKESK. The CDR3 extends over 14 amino acids. As DNA, the CDR3 is TGTGCCAGCAGTCCCGTGGGGACTTCCGATGAGCAGTTCTTC. Protein sequence: CASSPVGTSDEQFF.

This clonotype has more than one count but fewer than ten. The chain is built from TRBV7-9 and TRBJ1-1; D may be TRBD1 (6 bases). V lost 5 bases, J lost 0 bases, and 13 bases lay in between. The germline CDR1 and CDR2 sequences are SEHNR and FQNEAQ (reference sequence). The CDR3 length is 15 residues. This CDR3 is CASSISQGMNTEAFF. The DNA for the CDR3 is TGTGCCAGCAGCATAAGCCAGGGGATGAACACTGAAGCTTTCTTT.

There are many counts of this clonotype. V and J are TRBV3-1 and TRBJ1-1; D uncertain. V lost 1 base to trimming and J lost 5 bases, with 11 bases between them. CDR3 length equals 14 residues. Germline V gene data show CDR1 as LGHDT and CDR2 as YNNKEL (reference sequence). The CDR3 protein is CASSQVLGITEAFF. The CDR3, as DNA: TGTGCCAGCAGCCAAGTGCTGGGGATAACTGAAGCTTTCTTT.

At least ten counts were recorded for this clonotype. The rearrangement uses TRBV29-1 and TRBJ2-5; D is uncertain. The CDR3 runs to 12 residues. The V and J ends lost 0 bases and 5 bases respectively, with 7 bases between them. From germline, CDR1 is SQVTM and CDR2 ANQGSEA. CDR3 DNA sequence: TGCAGCGTTGAAGATCGAGAGGAGACCCAGTACTTC. Protein product: CSVEDREETQYF.

There are many counts of this clonotype. The chain employs TRBV19 and TRBJ2-7, with TRBD2 identical over 9 bases. CDR3 size: 13 residues. In germline, CDR1 is LNHDA, CDR2 SQIVND (reference sequence). The V gene end was trimmed by 4 bases and the J gene end by 6 bases; junction bases not matched to a gene: 4. CDR3 protein: CASSTGLALEQYF. In DNA, the CDR3 is TGTGCCAGTAGTACCGGACTAGCGCTCGAGCAGTACTTC.

In this sample, this clonotype turned up many times. This chain joins TRBV7-2 and TRBJ1-5; 7 nucleotides agree with TRBD1. This CDR3 has 18 residues. The junction had 17 bases not matched to a gene; V was cut back by 5 bases and J by 4 bases. Germline CDR1 and CDR2: SGHTA and FQGNSA. The CDR3 DNA is TGTGCCAGCAGCCAGCTCAGGACAGGCCCGCTGGGTAATCAGCCCCAGCATTTT. It is translated as CASSQLRTGPLGNQPQHF.

At least ten counts were recorded for this clonotype. The CDR3 does not close with the conserved phenylalanine or tryptophan, likely indicating a read error. The DNA is omitted, as the CDR3 cannot be located on it reliably, and the CDR3 follows TCRdb's listing. J is TRBJ1-1 and V is TRBV6-9. The CDR3 is 11 residues long, counting both termini. Germline loops: CDR1 MNHGY, CDR2 SVAAGI. The CDR3 region is CASSYAYFEVP.

This clonotype was counted at least ten times. The genes are TRBV10-3 and TRBJ2-7; D might be TRBD1 (5 bases). This CDR3 has 11 residues. Germline V lookup: CDR1 ENHRY, CDR2 SYGVKD. With 6 bases removed from V and 5 bases from J, the gap between germline ends came to 8 bases. CDR3 sequence reads: CAIRGVHEQYF. The CDR3 DNA is TGTGCCATCAGAGGGGTTCACGAGCAGTACTTC.

This clonotype was counted only a few times. V gene TRBV5-1 combines with J gene TRBJ1-1; maybe TRBD1 (6 bases). The V gene's germline CDR1 is SGHRS and CDR2 YFSETQ. The CDR3 spans 15 residues. V lost 0 bases to trimming and J lost 0 bases, with 9 bases between them. CDR3 sequence reads: CASSLGSGVNTEAFF. CDR3 sequence (DNA): TGCGCCAGCAGCTTGGGCTCAGGGGTGAACACTGAAGCTTTCTTT.

This clonotype was detected many times. The V call is TRBV18, the J call TRBJ2-7; D is perhaps TRBD1 (5 bases). Trimming took 0 bases from V and 4 from J, leaving 7 bases between them. Germline CDR1 reads KGHSH; CDR2 reads LQKENI. This CDR3 region has 13 residues. CDR3 region: CASSPPQGYEQYF. CDR3 in DNA: TGTGCCAGCTCACCACCGCAGGGATACGAGCAGTACTTC.

This clonotype occurred many times. The chain combines TRBV5-5 with TRBJ1-1, with D maybe TRBD1 (6 bases). Per germline, CDR1 SGHKS and CDR2 YYEKEE (reference sequence). V lost 0 bases to trimming and J lost 1 base, with 10 bases between them. CDR3 length: 15 amino acids. The DNA of the CDR3 is TGTGCCAGCAGCTTGGACGGACAGCCGAACACTGAAGCTTTCTTT. Protein product: CASSLDGQPNTEAFF.

This clonotype was seen at least ten times. The J gene is TRBJ1-1, the V gene TRBV4-3; tentatively, D is TRBD1 (6 bases). This CDR3 spans 14 amino acids. Deletions cut 0 bases from V and 6 bases from J, with 11 bases between. CDR1 LGHNA and CDR2 YSLEER come from the germline V gene. CDR3 residues: CASSQDFGGPEAFF. The CDR3 DNA is TGCGCCAGCAGCCAAGATTTCGGGGGGCCTGAAGCTTTCTTT.

This clonotype was seen repeatedly, ten times or more. The rearrangement uses TRBV5-4 and TRBJ2-7, with 8 bases that match TRBD1. The germline V gene encodes CDR1 SGHNT and CDR2 YYREEE (reference sequence). The CDR3 loop spans 17 amino acids. J gave up 0 bases and V 4 bases, and 12 bases lay outside the gene matches. The CDR3 DNA reads as TGTGCCAGCAGCGGCCGCGAGACAGGGGCTAGCTCCTACGAGCAGTACTTC. This encodes CASSGRETGASSYEQYF.

There are many counts of this clonotype. The J gene is TRBJ1-5, the V gene TRBV30, with D possibly being TRBD1 (6 bases). Trimming removed 0 bases from V and 7 bases from J, with 16 bases in between. The CDR3 extends over 15 amino acids. CDR1 GTSNPN and CDR2 SVGIG come from the germline V gene (reference sequence). DNA of the CDR3: TGTGCCTGGAGTGTGGGGGGCCGGGGAGGACAGCCCCAGCATTTT. The encoded protein is CAWSVGGRGGQPQHF.

The table lists this clonotype with many counts. V is TRBV19 and J is TRBJ2-7, with D perhaps TRBD1 (5 bases). Trimming pared 10 bases from V and 2 bases from J, leaving 15 bases between. Germline loops: CDR1 LNHDA, CDR2 SQIVND (reference sequence). The CDR3 totals 13 residues. The CDR3 DNA sequence: TGTGCCACAAGGGGCAGGCAGACCTACGAGCAGTACTTC. It is translated as CATRGRQTYEQYF.

This clonotype was recorded many times. The chain links TRBV7-6 to TRBJ2-7; 8 bases match TRBD2. After removal of 5 bases from V and 0 bases from J, the junction contained 3 bases not matched to a gene. This CDR3 has 14 residues. The germline gives CDR1 SGHVS, CDR2 FNYEAQ. Written as DNA, the CDR3 is TGTGCCAGCAGCATGAGCGGGAGCTCCTACGAGCAGTACTTC. It specifies CASSMSGSSYEQYF.

This clonotype was seen repeatedly, ten times or more. The V and J genes are TRBV5-1 and TRBJ2-7, with no clear D. V was trimmed by 0 bases and J by 3 bases, leaving 4 bases between them. CDR1 and CDR2 (germline): SGHRS, YFSETQ. The CDR3 consists of 12 residues. The CDR3 nucleotides read TGCGCCAGCAGCTTGGATTTCTACGAGCAGTACTTC. Encoded protein: CASSLDFYEQYF.

This clonotype was picked up many times. The chain joins TRBV5-1 to TRBJ2-1; 8 bases are a match to TRBD2. Trimming removed 6 bases from V and 7 bases from J; junction bases left unmatched: 15. Germline CDR1 SGHRS, CDR2 YFSETQ. This CDR3 is 16 amino acids long. The CDR3 sequence is CASNNDPAGAGNEQFF. The CDR3 coding sequence is TGCGCCAGCAATAATGATCCAGCGGGGGCGGGGAATGAGCAGTTCTTC.

The V gene is TRBV4-1, the J gene TRBJ2-7; perhaps TRBD2 as D (5 bases). There are 14 residues in the CDR3. CDR1 and CDR2 from the germline V gene are MGHRA and YSYEKL. Trimming removed 1 base at V and 5 bases at J, with 12 bases between. The CDR3 spells CASSQGPPSHEQYF. CDR3 DNA sequence: TGCGCCAGCAGCCAAGGTCCGCCTAGCCACGAGCAGTACTTC.

The J gene is TRBJ2-3, the V gene TRBV5-4; D is possibly TRBD1 (5 bases). CDR1 is SGHNT, CDR2 YYREEE, per germline (reference sequence). V was clipped by 3 bases and J by 0 bases, with 11 bases between them. CDR3 length: 15 residues. CDR3 nucleotides: TGTGCCAGCAGCTGGGCTGGGGCCAGCACAGATACGCAGTATTTT. It encodes CASSWAGASTDTQYF.